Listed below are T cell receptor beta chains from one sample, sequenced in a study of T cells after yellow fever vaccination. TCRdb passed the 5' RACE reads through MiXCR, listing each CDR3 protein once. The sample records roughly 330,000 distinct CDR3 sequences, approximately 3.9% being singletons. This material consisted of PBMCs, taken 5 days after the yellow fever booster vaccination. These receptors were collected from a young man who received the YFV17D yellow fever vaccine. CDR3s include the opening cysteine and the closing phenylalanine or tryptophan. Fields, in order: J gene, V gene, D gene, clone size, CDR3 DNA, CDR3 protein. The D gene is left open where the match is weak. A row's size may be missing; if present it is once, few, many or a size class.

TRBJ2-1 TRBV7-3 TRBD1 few TGTGCCAGCAGCCTTACAGGGGACGGCTACAATGAGCAGTTCTTC CASSLTGDGYNEQFF
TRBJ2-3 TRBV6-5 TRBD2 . TGTGCCAGCAAATTGGTGGGCGGGAGGGCAGATACGCAGTATTTT CASKLVGGRADTQYF
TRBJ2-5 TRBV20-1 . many TGCAGTGCTGCTTCGGCGACCCAGTACTTC CSAASATQYF
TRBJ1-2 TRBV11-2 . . TGTGCCAGCAGCTTATCAGGGTTTGGCTACACCTTC CASSLSGFGYTF
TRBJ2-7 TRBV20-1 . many TGCAGTGCTAGTAAGGGGCTAGACATATACGAGCAGTACTTC CSASKGLDIYEQYF
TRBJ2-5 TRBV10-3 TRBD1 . TGTGCCATCAGCTCAGGGGGCAAAGAGACCCAGTACTTC CAISSGGKETQYF
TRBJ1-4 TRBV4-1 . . TGCGCCAGCAGCCAAGTCCCTAATGAAAAACTGTTTTTT CASSQVPNEKLFF
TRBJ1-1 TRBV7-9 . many TGTGCCAGCAGCTCCCGTGAGTCGGGGGGGACTGAAGCTTTCTTT CASSSRESGGTEAFF
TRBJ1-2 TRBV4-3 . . TGCGCCAGCAGCCAAGATACGGGGCGAGAAGATGGCTACACCTTC CASSQDTGREDGYTF
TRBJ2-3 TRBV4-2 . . TGTGCCAGCAGCCAAGATGTGGGGTCCCGCCAATCAGATACGCAGTATTTT CASSQDVGSRQSDTQYF
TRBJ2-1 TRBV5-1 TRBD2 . TGCGCCAGCAGCTTGCTGTCGGCGGGGGGGCCTGAGCAGTTCTTC CASSLLSAGGPEQFF
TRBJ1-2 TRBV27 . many TGTGCCAGCACTCCGTCCCCCACAGGGACCTATGGCTACACCTTC CASTPSPTGTYGYTF
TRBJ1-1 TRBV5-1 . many TGCGCCAGCAGCTTGGGGCCGGGGAGGGAAGCCGAAGCTTTCTTT CASSLGPGREAEAFF
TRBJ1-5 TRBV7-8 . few TGTGCCAGCAGCTTAGGGGGGCCTGGTCAGCCCCAGCATTTT CASSLGGPGQPQHF
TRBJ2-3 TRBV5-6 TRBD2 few TGTGCCAGCAGCTTACTAGCGAGGACAGATACGCAGTATTTT CASSLLARTDTQYF
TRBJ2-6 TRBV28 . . TGTGCCAGCAGTCCCACGACATGGGGCACAGAAACCCCCTCTGGGGCCAACGTCCTGACTTTC CASSPTTWGTETPSGANVLTF
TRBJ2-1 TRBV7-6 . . TGTGCCAGCAGCAGCCGACACCCGTCGAATGAGCAGTTCTTC CASSSRHPSNEQFF
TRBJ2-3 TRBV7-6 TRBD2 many TGTGCCAGCAGCTCTCTAGCGGGGGGGCAAGATACGCAGTATTTT CASSSLAGGQDTQYF
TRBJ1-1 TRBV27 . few TGTGCCAGCAGGCAGGGTTTCGGGACGGACACTGAAGCTTTCTTT CASRQGFGTDTEAFF
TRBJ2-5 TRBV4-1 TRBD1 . TGCGCCAGCAGCCATATGGACAGGGCTCAAGAGACCCAGAACTTC CASSHMDRAQETQNF
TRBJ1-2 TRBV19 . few TGTGCCAGTAGTATCCCCTGGGAGGGATTAAACTATGGCTACACCTTC CASSIPWEGLNYGYTF
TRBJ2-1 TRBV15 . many TGTGCCACCAGCAGAGAACCGGACTCACGATACAATGAGCAGTTCTTC CATSREPDSRYNEQFF
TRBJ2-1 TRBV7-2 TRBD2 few TGTGCCAGCAGCCGGTTGAGCGGGGGGCGCAATGAGCAGTTCTTC CASSRLSGGRNEQFF
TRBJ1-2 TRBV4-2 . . TGTGCCAGCAGCCAAGGGCCCGTCGAAAGAGATGGCTACACCTTC CASSQGPVERDGYTF
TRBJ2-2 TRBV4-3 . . TGCGCCAGCAGCCAAGGATCCAGGGCGTCGGGCACCGGGGAGCTGTTTTTT CASSQGSRASGTGELFF
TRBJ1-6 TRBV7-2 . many TGTGCCAGCACCTCCCGTAGCTCCTATAATTCACCCCTCCACTTT CASTSRSSYNSPLHF
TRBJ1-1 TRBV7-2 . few TGTGCCAGCAGCTTACGCGGGGCCCCACCGAGCACTGAAGCTTTCTTT CASSLRGAPPSTEAFF
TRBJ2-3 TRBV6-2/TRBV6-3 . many TGTGCCAGCAGTTCAGTCGCAGATACGCAGTATTTT CASSSVADTQYF
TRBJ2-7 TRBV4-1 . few TGCGCCAGCAGCCAACAACTGGACAGCCTGGACGAGCAGTACTTC CASSQQLDSLDEQYF
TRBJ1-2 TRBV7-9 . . TGTGCCAGCAGCTTTGCCCCCTATGGCTACACCTTC CASSFAPYGYTF
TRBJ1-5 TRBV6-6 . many TGTGCCAGCAGTTACGAGGGGCGACAGCCCCAGCATTTT CASSYEGRQPQHF
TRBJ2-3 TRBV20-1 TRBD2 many TGCAGTGCTAAGGGAGGGATCGGAGATACGCAGTATTTT CSAKGGIGDTQYF
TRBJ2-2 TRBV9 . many TGTGCCAGCAGTCTAGGACGGGACACCGGGGAGCTGTTTTTT CASSLGRDTGELFF
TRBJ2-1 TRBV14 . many TGTGCCAGCAGCCAGATAACCGGGGATCGTGAGCAGTTCTTC CASSQITGDREQFF
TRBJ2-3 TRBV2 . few TGTGCCAGCACGTTGGAGGGGGATACGCAGTATTTT CASTLEGDTQYF
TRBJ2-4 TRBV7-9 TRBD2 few TGTGCCAGCAGCCGCGGGGGGGGAAACATTCAGTACTTC CASSRGGGNIQYF
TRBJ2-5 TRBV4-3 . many TGCGCCAGCAGCCAAGGCCGAGTCCGGGCCTTCCAAGAGACCCAGTACTTC CASSQGRVRAFQETQYF